Described below is a single T cell receptor beta chain sequence and its context. This CDR3 contains 19 residues. The sample comes from a study of PD-L1 blockade in urothelial cancer. As for time point: pretreatment peripheral blood. Sequenced by immunoSEQ multiplex PCR; TCRdb stores in-frame clones only, minus some. Of approximately 67,000 clones listed, around 85% were seen once; the top ten hold 14% to 15%. This clonotype was sampled from a man aged 60 to 69 with urothelial cancer. This material consisted of PBMCs, taken around atezolizumab (anti-PD-L1) treatment. The J gene is TRBJ1-5, the V gene TRBV1; the table's D gene call, TRBD1, was not cross checked with the DNA. TRBV1 is termed a pseudogene. CDR3 residues: CTSSQSRRRSDISNQPQHF. Here the CDR3 DNA reads TGCACCAGCAGCCAAAGTCGCAGAAGATCCGACATTAGCAATCAGCCCCAGCATTTT.